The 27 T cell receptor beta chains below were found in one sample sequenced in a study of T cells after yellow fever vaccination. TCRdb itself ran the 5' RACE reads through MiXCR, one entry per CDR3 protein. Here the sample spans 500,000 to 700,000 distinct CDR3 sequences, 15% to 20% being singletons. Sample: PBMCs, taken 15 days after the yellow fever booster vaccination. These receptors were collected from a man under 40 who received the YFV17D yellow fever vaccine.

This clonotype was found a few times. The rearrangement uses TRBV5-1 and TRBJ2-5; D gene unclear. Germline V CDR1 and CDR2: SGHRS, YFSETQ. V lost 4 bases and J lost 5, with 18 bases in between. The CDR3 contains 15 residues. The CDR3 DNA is TGCGCCAGCAGCATCCAGTCCTCCAGTGGCGAGACCCAGTACTTC. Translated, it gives CASSIQSSSGETQYF.

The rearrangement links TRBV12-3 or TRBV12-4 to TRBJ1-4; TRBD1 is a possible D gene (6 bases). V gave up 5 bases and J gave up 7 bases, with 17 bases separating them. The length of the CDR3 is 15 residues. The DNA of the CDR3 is TGTGCCAGCAGTCCATTGTCCACAGGGATTGAAAAACTGTTTTTT. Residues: CASSPLSTGIEKLFF.

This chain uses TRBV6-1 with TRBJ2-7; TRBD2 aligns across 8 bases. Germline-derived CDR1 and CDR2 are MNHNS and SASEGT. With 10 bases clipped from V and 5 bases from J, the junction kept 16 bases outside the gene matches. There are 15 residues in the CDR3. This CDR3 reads CATSSRGVDWNEQYF. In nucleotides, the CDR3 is TGTGCCACTTCATCGCGGGGGGTGGATTGGAACGAGCAGTACTTC.

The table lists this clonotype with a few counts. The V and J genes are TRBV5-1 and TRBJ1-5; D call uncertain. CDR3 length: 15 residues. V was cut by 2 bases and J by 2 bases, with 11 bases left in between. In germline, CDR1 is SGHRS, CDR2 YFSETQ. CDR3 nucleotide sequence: TGCGCCAGCAGCTTATCCAGCTCTGGCAATCAGCCCCAGCATTTT. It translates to CASSLSSSGNQPQHF.

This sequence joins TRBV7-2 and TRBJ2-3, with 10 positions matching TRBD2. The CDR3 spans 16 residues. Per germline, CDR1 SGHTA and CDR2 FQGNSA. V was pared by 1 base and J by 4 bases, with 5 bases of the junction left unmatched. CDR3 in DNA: TGTGCCAGCAGCTTAGTGATAGCGGGAGGAGCAGATACGCAGTATTTT. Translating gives CASSLVIAGGADTQYF. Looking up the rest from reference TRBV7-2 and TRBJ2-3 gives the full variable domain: GAGVSQSPSNKVTEKGKDVELRCDPISGHTALYWYRQSLGQGLEFLIYFQGNSAPDKSGLPSDRFSAERTGGSVSTLTIQRTQQEDSAVYLCASSLVIAGGADTQYFGPGTRLTVL.

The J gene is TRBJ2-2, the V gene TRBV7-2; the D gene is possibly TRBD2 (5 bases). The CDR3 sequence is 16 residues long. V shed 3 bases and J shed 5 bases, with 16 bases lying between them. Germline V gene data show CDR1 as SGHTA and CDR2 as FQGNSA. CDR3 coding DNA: TGTGCCAGCAGCTTGGGAGCGGAGAGAACGACCGGGGAGCTGTTTTTT. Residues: CASSLGAERTTGELFF.

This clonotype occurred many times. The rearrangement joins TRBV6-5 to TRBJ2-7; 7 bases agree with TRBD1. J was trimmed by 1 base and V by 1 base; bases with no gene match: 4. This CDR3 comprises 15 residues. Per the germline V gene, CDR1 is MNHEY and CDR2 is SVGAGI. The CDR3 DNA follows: TGTGCCAGCAGTTACTGGACAGGATATTCCTACGAGCAGTACTTC. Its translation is CASSYWTGYSYEQYF.

CDR3 nucleotide sequence: TGCAGTGCGCCGGGCCCTAGCAACACCGGGGAGCTGTTTTTT. Amino acids: CSAPGPSNTGELFF. The chain combines TRBV20-1 with TRBJ2-2, with D possibly matching TRBD2 (5 bases). This CDR3 has 14 amino acids. The V and J ends lost 6 bases and 2 bases respectively, with 13 bases between them. The germline CDR1 and CDR2 sequences are DFQATT and SNEGSKA (reference sequence).

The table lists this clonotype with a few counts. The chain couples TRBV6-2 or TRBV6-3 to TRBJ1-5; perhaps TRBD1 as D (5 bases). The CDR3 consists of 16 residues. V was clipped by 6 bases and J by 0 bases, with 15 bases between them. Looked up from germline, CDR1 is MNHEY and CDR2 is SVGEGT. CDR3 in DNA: TGTGCCAGCAGCGCCCCGGGACGGGATAGCAATCAGCCCCAGCATTTT. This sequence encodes CASSAPGRDSNQPQHF.

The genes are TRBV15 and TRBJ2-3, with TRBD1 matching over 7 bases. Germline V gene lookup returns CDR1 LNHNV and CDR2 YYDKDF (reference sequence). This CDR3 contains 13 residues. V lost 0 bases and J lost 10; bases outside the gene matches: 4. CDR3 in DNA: TGTGCCACCAGCAGAGATCAAGGGGGCCCGCAGTATTTT. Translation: CATSRDQGGPQYF.

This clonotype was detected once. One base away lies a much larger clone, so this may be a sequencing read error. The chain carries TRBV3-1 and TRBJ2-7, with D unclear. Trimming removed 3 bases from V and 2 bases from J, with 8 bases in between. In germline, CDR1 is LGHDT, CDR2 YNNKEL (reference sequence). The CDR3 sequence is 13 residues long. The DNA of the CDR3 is TGTGCCAGCAGCCATTCGACCCCCTACGAGCAGTACTTC. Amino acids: CASSHSTPYEQYF.

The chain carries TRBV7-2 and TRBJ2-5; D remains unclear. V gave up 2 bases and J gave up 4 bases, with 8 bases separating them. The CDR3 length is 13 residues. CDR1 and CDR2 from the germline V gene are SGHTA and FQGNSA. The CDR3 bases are TGTGCCAGCAGCTTAAGGGTCTCAGAGACCCAGTACTTC. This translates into CASSLRVSETQYF.

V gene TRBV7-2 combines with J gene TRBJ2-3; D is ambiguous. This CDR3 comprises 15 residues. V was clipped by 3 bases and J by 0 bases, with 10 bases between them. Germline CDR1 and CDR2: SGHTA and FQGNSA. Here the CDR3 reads CASSLMTFSTDTQYF. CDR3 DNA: TGTGCCAGCAGCTTGATGACCTTTAGCACAGATACGCAGTATTTT.

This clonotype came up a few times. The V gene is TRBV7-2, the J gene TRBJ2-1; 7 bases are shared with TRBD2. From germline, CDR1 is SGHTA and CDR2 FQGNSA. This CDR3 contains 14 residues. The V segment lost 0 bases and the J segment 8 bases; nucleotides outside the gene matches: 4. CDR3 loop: CASSLAREDDEQFF. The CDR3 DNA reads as TGTGCCAGCAGCTTAGCTCGGGAGGATGATGAGCAGTTCTTC.

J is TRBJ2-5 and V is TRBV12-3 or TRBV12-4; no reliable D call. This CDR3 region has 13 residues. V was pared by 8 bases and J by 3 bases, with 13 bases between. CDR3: CASALTSEETQYF. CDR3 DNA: TGTGCCAGCGCCCTAACATCGGAAGAGACCCAGTACTTC.

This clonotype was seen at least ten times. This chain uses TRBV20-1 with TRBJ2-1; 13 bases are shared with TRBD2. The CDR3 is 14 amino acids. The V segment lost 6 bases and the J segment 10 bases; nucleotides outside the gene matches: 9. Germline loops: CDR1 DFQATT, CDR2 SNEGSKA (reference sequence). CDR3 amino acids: CSAPWTSGSKEQFF. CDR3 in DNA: TGCAGTGCCCCTTGGACTAGCGGGAGTAAAGAGCAGTTCTTC.

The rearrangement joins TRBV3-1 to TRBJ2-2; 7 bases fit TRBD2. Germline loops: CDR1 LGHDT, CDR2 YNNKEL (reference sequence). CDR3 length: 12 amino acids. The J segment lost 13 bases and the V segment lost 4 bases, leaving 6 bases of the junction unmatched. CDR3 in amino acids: CASSPRGVGLFF. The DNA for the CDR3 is TGTGCCAGCAGCCCCCGGGGGGTCGGGCTGTTTTTT.

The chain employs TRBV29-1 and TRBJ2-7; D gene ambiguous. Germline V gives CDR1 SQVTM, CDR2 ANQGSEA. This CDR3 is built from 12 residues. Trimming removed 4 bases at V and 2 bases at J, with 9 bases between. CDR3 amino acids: CSVAIGAYEQYF. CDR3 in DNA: TGCAGCGTTGCTATTGGGGCCTACGAGCAGTACTTC.

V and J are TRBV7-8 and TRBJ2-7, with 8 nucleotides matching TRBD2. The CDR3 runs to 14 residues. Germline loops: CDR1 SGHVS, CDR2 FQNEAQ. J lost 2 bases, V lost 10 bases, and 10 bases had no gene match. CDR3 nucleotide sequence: TGTGCCACCATTCCGGGAGGGAGGCCCTACGAGCAGTACTTC. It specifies CATIPGGRPYEQYF.

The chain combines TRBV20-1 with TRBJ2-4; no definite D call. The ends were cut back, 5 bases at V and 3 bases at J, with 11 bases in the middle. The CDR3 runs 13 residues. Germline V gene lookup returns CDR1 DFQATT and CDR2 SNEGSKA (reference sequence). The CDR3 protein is CSAPLEVKNIQYF. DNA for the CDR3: TGCAGTGCTCCGTTGGAAGTCAAAAACATTCAGTACTTC.

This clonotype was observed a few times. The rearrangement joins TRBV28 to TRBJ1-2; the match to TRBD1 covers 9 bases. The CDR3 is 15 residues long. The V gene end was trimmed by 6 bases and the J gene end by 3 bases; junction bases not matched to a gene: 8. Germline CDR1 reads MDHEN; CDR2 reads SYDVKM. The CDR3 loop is CASRPTGQGHYGYTF. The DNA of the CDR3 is TGTGCCAGCAGACCTACGGGACAGGGTCACTATGGCTACACCTTC.

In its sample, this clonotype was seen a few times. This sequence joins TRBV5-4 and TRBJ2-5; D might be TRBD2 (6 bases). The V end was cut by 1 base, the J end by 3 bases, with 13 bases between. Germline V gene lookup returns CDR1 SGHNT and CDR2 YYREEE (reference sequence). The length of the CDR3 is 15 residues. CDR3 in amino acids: CASSLQSWGEETQYF. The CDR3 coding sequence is TGTGCCAGCAGCTTGCAGTCTTGGGGGGAAGAGACCCAGTACTTC.

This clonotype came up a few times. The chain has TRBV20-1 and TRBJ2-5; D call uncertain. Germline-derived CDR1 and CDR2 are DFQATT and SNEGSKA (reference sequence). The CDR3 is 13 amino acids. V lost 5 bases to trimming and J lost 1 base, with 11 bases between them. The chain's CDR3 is CSASRTVQETQYF. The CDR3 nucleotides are TGCAGTGCTTCCCGGACCGTCCAAGAGACCCAGTACTTC.

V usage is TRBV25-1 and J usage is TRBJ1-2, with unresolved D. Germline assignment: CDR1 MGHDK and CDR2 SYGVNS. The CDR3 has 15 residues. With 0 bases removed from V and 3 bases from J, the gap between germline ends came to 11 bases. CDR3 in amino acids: CASSEYGKDYYGYTF. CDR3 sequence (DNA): TGTGCCAGCAGTGAATATGGGAAGGACTACTATGGCTACACCTTC.

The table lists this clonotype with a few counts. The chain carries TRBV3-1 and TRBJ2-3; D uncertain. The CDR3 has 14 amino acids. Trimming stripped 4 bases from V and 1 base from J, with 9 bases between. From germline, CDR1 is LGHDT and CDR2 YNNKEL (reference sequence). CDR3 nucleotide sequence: TGTGCCAGCAGCCCCCGCAGCGGCACAGATACGCAGTATTTT. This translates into CASSPRSGTDTQYF.

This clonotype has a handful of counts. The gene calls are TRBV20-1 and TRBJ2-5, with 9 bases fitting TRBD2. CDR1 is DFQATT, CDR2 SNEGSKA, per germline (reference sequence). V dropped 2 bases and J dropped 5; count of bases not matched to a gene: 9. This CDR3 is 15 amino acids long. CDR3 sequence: CSARSGSGSGETQYF. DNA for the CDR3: TGCAGTGCTAGATCTGGTAGCGGGAGTGGTGAGACCCAGTACTTC.

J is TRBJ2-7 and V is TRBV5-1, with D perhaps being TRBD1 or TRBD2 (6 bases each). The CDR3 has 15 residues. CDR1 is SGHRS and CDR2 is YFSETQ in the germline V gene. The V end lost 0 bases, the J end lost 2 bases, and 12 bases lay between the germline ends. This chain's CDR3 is CASSLEPGATYEQYF. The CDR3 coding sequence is TGCGCCAGCAGCTTGGAACCGGGGGCTACCTACGAGCAGTACTTC.